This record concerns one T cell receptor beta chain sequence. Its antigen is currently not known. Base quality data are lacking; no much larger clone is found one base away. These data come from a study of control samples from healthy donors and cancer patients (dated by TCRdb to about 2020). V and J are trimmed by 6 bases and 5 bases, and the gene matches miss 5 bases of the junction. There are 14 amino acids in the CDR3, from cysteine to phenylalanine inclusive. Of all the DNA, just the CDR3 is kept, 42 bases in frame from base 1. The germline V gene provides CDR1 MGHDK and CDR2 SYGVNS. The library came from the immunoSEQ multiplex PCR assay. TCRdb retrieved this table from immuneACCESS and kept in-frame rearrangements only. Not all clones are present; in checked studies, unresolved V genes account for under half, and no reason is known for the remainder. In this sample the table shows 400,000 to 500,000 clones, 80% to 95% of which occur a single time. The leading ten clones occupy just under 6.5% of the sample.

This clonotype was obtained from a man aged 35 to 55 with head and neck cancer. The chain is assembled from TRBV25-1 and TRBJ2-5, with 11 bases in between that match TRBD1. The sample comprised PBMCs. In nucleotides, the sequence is TGTGCCAGCAGATCGGACAGGGGGCCGGAGACCCAGTACTTC. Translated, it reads CASRSDRGPETQYF. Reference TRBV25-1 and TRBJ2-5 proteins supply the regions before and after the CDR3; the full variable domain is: EADIYQTPRYLVIGTGKKITLECSQTMGHDKMYWYQQDPGMELHLIHYSYGVNSTEKGDLSSESTVSRIRTEHFPLTLESARPSHTSQYLCASRSDRGPETQYFGPGTRLLVL.